This entry features one TCR beta chain sequence. This sample is part of a study of blood T cell repertoires in COVID-19. At the level of the study: The study drew acute and convalescent COVID-19 samples from the United States, Italy and Spain. In each case, the material was cDNA or gDNA derived from T cells, B-cell-depleted T cells, or PBMCs.

Original methodology: Amplification of reference gene primers was used by the study to estimate nucleated cell counts. Sequenced by immunoSEQ multiplex PCR; TCRdb stores in-frame clones only, minus some. Clonal size and the V and J genes are those of that table, whereas D and trimming came from the DNA. The sample has about 160,000 clones, more than 60% seen once. CDR1 and CDR2 from the germline V gene are WSHSY and SAAADI. The CDR3 extends over 17 amino acids. The J segment lost 6 bases and the V segment lost 6 bases, leaving 9 bases of the junction unmatched. The sequencing input was peripheral blood. The sequence was obtained from a man aged 70-80 years with acute or convalescent COVID-19. The rearrangement joins TRBV10-2 to TRBJ2-2, with TRBD2 identical over 14 bases. CDR3 amino acids: CASRGGTSGSIAGELFF. For the CDR3, the DNA is TGCGCCAGCAGAGGGGGGACTAGCGGGAGTATCGCCGGGGAGCTGTTTTTT.